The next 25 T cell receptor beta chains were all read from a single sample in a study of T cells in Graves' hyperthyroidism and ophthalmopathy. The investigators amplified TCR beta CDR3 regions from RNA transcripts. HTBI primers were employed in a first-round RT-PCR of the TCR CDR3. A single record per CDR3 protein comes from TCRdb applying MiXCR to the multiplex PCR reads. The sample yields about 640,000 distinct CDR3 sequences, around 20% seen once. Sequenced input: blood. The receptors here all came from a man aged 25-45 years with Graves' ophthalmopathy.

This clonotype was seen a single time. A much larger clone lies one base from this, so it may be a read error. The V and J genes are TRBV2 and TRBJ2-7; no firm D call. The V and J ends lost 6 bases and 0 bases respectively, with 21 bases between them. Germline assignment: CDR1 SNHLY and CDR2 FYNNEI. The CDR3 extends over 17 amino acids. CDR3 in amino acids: CASSPRASYQPSYEQYF. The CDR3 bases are TGTGCCAGCAGCCCCCGGGCCAGTTACCAGCCCTCCTACGAGCAGTACTTC.

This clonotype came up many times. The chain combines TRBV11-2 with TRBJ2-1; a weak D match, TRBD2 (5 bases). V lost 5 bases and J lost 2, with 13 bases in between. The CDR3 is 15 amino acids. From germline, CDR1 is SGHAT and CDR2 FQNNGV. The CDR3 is CASSHGLTTYNEQFF. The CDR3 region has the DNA TGTGCCAGCAGCCACGGACTTACTACCTACAATGAGCAGTTCTTC. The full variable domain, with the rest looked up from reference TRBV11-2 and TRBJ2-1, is EAGVAQSPRYKIIEKRQSVAFWCNPISGHATLYWYQQILGQGPKLLIQFQNNGVVDDSQLPKDRFSAERLKGVDSTLKIQPAKLEDSAVYLCASSHGLTTYNEQFFGPGTRLTVL.

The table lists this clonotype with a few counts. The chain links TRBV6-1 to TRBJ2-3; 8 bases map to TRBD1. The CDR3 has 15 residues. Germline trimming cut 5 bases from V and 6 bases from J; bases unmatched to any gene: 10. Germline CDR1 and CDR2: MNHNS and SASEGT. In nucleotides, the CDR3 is TGTGCCAGCAGTCCCCCTTCAGGGGGCTTGGATACGCAGTATTTT. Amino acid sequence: CASSPPSGGLDTQYF.

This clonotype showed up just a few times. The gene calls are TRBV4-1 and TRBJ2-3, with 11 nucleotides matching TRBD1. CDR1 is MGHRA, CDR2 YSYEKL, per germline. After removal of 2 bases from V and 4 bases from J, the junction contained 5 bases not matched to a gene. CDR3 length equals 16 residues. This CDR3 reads CASSQTGTGGPDTQYF. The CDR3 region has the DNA TGCGCCAGCAGCCAAACTGGGACAGGGGGGCCAGATACGCAGTATTTT.

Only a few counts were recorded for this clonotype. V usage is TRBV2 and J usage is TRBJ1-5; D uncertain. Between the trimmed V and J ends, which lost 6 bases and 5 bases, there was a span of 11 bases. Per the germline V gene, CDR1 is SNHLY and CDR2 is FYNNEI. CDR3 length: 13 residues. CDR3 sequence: CASRPRTDQPQHF. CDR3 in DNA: TGTGCCAGCAGGCCCCGAACGGATCAGCCCCAGCATTTT.

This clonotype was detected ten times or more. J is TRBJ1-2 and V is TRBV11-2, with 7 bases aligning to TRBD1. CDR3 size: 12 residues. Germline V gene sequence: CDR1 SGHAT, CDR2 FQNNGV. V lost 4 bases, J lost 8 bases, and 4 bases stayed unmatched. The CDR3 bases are TGTGCCAGCAGCTCGACAGGGAACGGCTACACCTTC. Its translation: CASSSTGNGYTF.

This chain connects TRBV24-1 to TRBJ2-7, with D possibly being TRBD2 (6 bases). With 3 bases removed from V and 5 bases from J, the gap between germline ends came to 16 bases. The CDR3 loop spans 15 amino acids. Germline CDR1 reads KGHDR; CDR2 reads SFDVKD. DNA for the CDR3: TGTGCCACCAGTGATCCTCGAACAGGAGGGCACGAGCAGTACTTC. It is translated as CATSDPRTGGHEQYF.

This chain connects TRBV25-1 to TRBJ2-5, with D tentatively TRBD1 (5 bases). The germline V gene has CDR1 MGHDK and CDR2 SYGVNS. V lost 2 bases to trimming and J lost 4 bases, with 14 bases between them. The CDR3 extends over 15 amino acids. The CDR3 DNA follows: TGTGCCAGCAGTGAAACCAGGGCTAGAGGAGAGACCCAGTACTTC. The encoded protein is CASSETRARGETQYF.

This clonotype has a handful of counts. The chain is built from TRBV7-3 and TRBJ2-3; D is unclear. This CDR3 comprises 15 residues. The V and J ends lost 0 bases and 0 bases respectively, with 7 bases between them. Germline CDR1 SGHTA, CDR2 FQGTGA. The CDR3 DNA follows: TGTGCCAGCAGCTTAACAGCGACTAGCACAGATACGCAGTATTTT. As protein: CASSLTATSTDTQYF.

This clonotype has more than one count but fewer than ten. The CDR3 sequence is CSANKGVGTGELFF. CDR3 coding DNA: TGCAGTGCAAACAAGGGGGTCGGCACCGGGGAGCTGTTTTTT. The chain combines TRBV20-1 with TRBJ2-2, with D tentatively TRBD1 (6 bases). The CDR3 is 14 residues long. Germline values: CDR1 DFQATT, CDR2 SNEGSKA (reference sequence). Trimming took 6 bases from V and 4 from J, leaving 15 bases between them.

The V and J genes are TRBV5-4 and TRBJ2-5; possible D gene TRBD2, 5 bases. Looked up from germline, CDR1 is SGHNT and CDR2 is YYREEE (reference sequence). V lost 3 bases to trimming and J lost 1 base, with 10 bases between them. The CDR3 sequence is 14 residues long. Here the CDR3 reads CASSWGSAQETQYF. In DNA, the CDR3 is TGTGCCAGCAGCTGGGGTAGCGCCCAAGAGACCCAGTACTTC.

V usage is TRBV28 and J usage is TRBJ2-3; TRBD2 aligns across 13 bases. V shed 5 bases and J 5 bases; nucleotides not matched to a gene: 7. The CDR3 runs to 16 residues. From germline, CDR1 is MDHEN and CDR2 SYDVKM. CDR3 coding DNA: TGTGCCAGCAGTCCGGGACTAGCGGGGCTCGGAGATACGCAGTATTTT. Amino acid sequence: CASSPGLAGLGDTQYF.

CDR3 protein: CAWSDLLGASGTTDTQYF. DNA for the CDR3: TGTGCCTGGAGTGATCTTCTTGGAGCTAGCGGGACCACAGATACGCAGTATTTT. The chain carries TRBV30 and TRBJ2-3; 9 nucleotides match TRBD2. The CDR3 contains 18 residues. From germline, CDR1 is GTSNPN and CDR2 SVGIG (reference sequence). V lost 1 base to trimming and J lost 2 bases; unmatched junction nucleotides: 13.

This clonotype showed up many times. CDR3: CASSQSGWHGQFF. DNA for the CDR3: TGTGCCAGCAGCCAAAGCGGGTGGCATGGGCAGTTCTTC. The rearrangement links TRBV3-1 to TRBJ2-1; possibly TRBD2 for D (6 bases). V was trimmed by 2 bases and J by 12 bases, leaving 14 bases between them. Germline lookup yields CDR1 LGHDT and CDR2 YNNKEL (reference sequence). The CDR3 is 13 amino acids.

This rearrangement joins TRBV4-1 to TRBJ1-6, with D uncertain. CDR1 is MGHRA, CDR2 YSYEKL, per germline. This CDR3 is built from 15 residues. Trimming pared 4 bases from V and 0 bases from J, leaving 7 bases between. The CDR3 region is CASSRVSSYNSPLHF. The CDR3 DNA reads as TGCGCCAGCAGCCGAGTGAGCTCCTATAATTCACCCCTCCACTTT.

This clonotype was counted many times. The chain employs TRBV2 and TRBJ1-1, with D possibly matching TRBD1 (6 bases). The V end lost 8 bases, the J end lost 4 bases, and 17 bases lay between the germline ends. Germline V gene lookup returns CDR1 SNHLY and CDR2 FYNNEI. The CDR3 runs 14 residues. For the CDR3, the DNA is TGTGCCAGCCTAACGGACAGCGTTAGCACTGAAGCTTTCTTT. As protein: CASLTDSVSTEAFF. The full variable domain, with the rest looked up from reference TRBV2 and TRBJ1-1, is EPEVTQTPSHQVTQMGQEVILRCVPISNHLYFYWYRQILGQKVEFLVSFYNNEISEKSEIFDDQFSVERPDGSNFTLKIRSTKLEDSAMYFCASLTDSVSTEAFFGQGTRLTVV.

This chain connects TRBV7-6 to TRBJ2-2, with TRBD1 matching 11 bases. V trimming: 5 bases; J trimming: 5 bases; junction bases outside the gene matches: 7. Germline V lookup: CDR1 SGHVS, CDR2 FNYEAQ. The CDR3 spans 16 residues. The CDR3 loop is CASSLWGQGGTGELFF. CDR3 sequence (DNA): TGTGCCAGCAGCCTTTGGGGACAGGGGGGAACCGGGGAGCTGTTTTTT.

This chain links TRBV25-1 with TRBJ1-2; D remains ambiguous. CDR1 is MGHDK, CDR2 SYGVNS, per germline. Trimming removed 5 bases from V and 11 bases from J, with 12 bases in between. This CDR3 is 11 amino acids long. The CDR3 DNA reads TGTGCCAGCAGTTCGGGCCCCTGGTACACCTTC. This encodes CASSSGPWYTF.

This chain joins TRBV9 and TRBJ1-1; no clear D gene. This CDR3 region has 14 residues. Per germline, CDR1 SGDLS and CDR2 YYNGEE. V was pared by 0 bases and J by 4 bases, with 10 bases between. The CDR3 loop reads CASSVGSGPTEAFF. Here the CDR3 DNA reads TGTGCCAGCAGCGTAGGGTCGGGTCCCACTGAAGCTTTCTTT.

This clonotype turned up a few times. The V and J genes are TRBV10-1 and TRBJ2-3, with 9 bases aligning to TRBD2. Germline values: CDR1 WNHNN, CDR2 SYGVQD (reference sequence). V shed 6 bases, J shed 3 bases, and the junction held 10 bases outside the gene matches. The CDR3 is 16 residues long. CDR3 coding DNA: TGCGCCAGCAGCCGGGGGAGCGGGAGGAGAACAGATACGCAGTATTTT. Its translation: CASSRGSGRRTDTQYF.

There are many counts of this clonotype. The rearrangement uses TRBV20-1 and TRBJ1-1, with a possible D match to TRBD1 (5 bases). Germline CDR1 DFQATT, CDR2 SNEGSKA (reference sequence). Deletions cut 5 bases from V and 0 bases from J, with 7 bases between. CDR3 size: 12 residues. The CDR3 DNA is TGCAGTGCTGAGACAGTGAACACTGAAGCTTTCTTT. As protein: CSAETVNTEAFF.

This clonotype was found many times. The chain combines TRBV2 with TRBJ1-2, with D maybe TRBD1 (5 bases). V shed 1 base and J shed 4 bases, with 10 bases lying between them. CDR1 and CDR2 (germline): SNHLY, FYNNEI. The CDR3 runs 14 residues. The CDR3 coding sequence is TGTGCCAGCAGTGAAGAGGTGGGGACCTATGGCTACACCTTC. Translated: CASSEEVGTYGYTF.

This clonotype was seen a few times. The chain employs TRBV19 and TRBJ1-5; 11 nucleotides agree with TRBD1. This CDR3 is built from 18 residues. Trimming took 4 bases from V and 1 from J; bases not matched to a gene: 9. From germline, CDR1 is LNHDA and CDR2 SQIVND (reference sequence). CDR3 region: CASSNYGQGAWSNQPQHF. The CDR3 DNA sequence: TGTGCCAGTAGTAATTATGGACAGGGGGCTTGGAGCAATCAGCCCCAGCATTTT.

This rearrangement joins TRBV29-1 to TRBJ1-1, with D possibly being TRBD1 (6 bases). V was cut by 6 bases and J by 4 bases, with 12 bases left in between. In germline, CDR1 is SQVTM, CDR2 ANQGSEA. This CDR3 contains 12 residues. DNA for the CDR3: TGCAGCGTCCCGAGGGGGGCCACTGAAGCTTTCTTT. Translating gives CSVPRGATEAFF.

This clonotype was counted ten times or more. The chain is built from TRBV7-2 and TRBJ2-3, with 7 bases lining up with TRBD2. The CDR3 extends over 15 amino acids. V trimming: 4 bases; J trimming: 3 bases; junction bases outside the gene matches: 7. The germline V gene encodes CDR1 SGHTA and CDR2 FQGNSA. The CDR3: CASSSKAGVTDTQYF. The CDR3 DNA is TGTGCCAGCAGCTCAAAGGCGGGAGTGACAGATACGCAGTATTTT.